The next 19 T cell receptor beta chains were all read from a single sample in a study of T cell clonality in common variable immunodeficiency. The data were produced by immunoSEQ multiplex PCR, yet TCRdb's version contains in-frame clones alone and is incomplete. There are about 19,000 clones in the sample, none observed a single time. Their target antigens are unknown. Broader study findings: Reportedly, TCR beta sequences from common variable immunodeficiency showed fewer deletions and N-nucleotide insertions.

The sequenced sample consisted of peripheral blood mononuclear cells. Every receptor here comes from a human donor with common variable immunodeficiency.

At least ten counts were recorded for this clone. The CDR3 end lies 3 residues beyond the end of the read and is filled in from the germline J gene. The chain uses TRBV29-1 and TRBJ2-1; 8 positions match TRBD1. The CDR3 is 14 amino acids. In germline, CDR1 is SQVTM, CDR2 ANQGSEA. J gave up 4 bases and V 8 bases, and 10 bases lay outside the gene matches. The CDR3 protein is CSIQPTGVYNEQFF. Incomplete CDR3 DNA: TGCAGCATTCAACCGACAGGGGTGTACAATGAG.

This clone was seen many times. Read coverage stops 3 residues before the CDR3 terminus; the germline J gene supplies the remainder. This chain uses TRBV18 with TRBJ1-1; 9 bases fit TRBD1. Germline loops: CDR1 KGHSH, CDR2 LQKENI. The CDR3 covers 14 residues. The trim removed 3 bases at V and 5 bases at J, leaving 4 bases unmatched. The CDR3 here is CASSPGQGYTEAFF. CDR3 DNA, as far as it was read: TGTGCCAGCTCACCGGGACAGGGTTATACTGAA.

This clone was counted a few times. The read is 3 residues too short to cover the CDR3 end, so that end is filled in from the germline J gene. The chain is built from TRBV18 and TRBJ2-7; D unclear. This CDR3 contains 18 residues. V lost 3 bases, J lost 3 bases, and 24 bases lay in between. Germline loops: CDR1 KGHSH, CDR2 LQKENI. Incomplete CDR3 DNA: TGTGCCAGCTCACCCCCGTCTATGGCCCCAGGATTAGTCTACGAG. Residues: CASSPPSMAPGLVYE. The whole CDR3 is CASSPPSMAPGLVYEQYF.

This clone was recorded a few times. The CDR3 extends 3 residues past the end of the read, so its final part is completed from the germline J gene. The chain employs TRBV18 and TRBJ2-7; 7 nucleotides align to TRBD1. V trimming: 2 bases; J trimming: 3 bases; junction bases outside the gene matches: 7. The CDR3 contains 15 residues. CDR1 and CDR2 from the germline V gene are KGHSH and LQKENI. The DNA read from the CDR3 is TGTGCCAGCTCACCAGCCGGGACAGATCACTACGAG. Translation gives CASSPAGTDHYE. The entire CDR3 reads CASSPAGTDHYEQYF.

This clone turned up a few times. The read halts 3 residues ahead of the CDR3 end, with the missing end drawn from the germline J gene. This rearrangement joins TRBV7-2 to TRBJ2-5; a possible D gene is TRBD1 (5 bases). The V and J ends lost 0 bases and 0 bases respectively, with 17 bases between them. Germline V gene data show CDR1 as SGHTA and CDR2 as FQGNSA. CDR3 length: 18 amino acids. The sequenced CDR3 bases are TGTGCCAGCAGCTTAGCCATTTTTGGTTCAGGGTACCAAGAGACC. Translating gives CASSLAIFGSGYQET. The CDR3 as a whole reads CASSLAIFGSGYQETQYF.

This clone was seen a handful of times. The CDR3 end falls 3 residues outside the read, so it is completed with the germline J gene. V and J are TRBV6-2 or TRBV6-3 and TRBJ1-1; D is possibly TRBD1 (5 bases). V was shortened by 0 bases and J by 5 bases, with 16 bases between the two germline ends. CDR1 and CDR2 from the germline V gene are MNHEY and SVGEGT. CDR3 length: 16 residues. CDR3 in amino acids: CASSYSGPGEWTEAFF. The DNA read from the CDR3 is TGTGCCAGCAGTTACTCTGGGCCGGGGGAGTGGACTGAA.

Worth noting for this clone: The read ends 3 residues early relative to the CDR3; the germline J gene fills the gap. This chain connects TRBV19 to TRBJ2-2; 8 positions match TRBD2. After removal of 2 bases from V and 6 bases from J, the junction contained 5 bases not matched to a gene. The CDR3 is 15 amino acids. Per the germline V gene, CDR1 is LNHDA and CDR2 is SQIVND (reference sequence). This chain's CDR3 is CASSITGTRAGELFF. The CDR3 bases that were read are TGTGCCAGTAGTATAACAGGGACTAGGGCCGGGGAG.

This clone has ten or more counts. Read data end 3 residues before the CDR3 end; the end is taken from the germline J gene. This chain connects TRBV7-3 to TRBJ2-1, with D uncertain. Germline V gene sequence: CDR1 SGHTA, CDR2 FQGTGA. This CDR3 is 17 amino acids long. The V and J ends lost 2 bases and 0 bases respectively, with 14 bases between them. CDR3 loop: CASSLSLGQNSYNEQFF. CDR3 bases read: TGTGCCAGCAGCTTATCTCTTGGGCAGAACTCCTACAATGAG.

CDR3: CASSVAAFQETQYF. The part of the CDR3 DNA that was read is TGTGCCAGTAGCGTGGCAGCGTTTCAAGAGACC. The gene calls are TRBV19 and TRBJ2-5; D unclear. The DNA ends 3 residues before the CDR3 does, and the rest of the CDR3 is filled in from the germline J gene. There are 14 residues in the CDR3. Germline V lookup: CDR1 LNHDA, CDR2 SQIVND (reference sequence). The ends were cut back, 6 bases at V and 2 bases at J, with 13 bases in the middle.

There are a few counts of this clone. The part of the CDR3 DNA that was read is TGTGCCAGCGCCGACTACCTAGAA. Translating gives CASADYLE. The entire CDR3 protein is CASADYLEAFF. The rearrangement joins TRBV6-2 or TRBV6-3 to TRBJ1-1; D is undetermined. The read comes to an end 3 residues before the CDR3 does, leaving the germline J gene to fill in the end. CDR1 and CDR2 (germline): MNHEY, SVGEGT. The CDR3 is 11 amino acids.

This clone was seen more than once but under ten times. CDR3 DNA, as far as it was read: TGTGCCTGGAGCCCGGTCCGAAATCAGCCC. Amino acids: CAWSPVRNQP. In full, the CDR3 reads CAWSPVRNQPQHF. The V gene is TRBV30, the J gene TRBJ1-5, with D unresolved. The sequenced fragment ends 3 residues before the CDR3 boundary, so the rest is inferred from the germline J gene. This CDR3 spans 13 amino acids. Germline V gene data show CDR1 as GTSNPN and CDR2 as SVGIG (reference sequence). Trimming removed 3 bases from V and 4 bases from J, with 10 bases in between.

This clone was detected a few times. The DNA ends 3 residues before the CDR3 does, and the rest of the CDR3 is filled in from the germline J gene. J is TRBJ2-3 and V is TRBV18, with 7 nucleotides matching TRBD1. J lost 2 bases, V lost 5 bases, and 7 bases had no gene match. Germline lookup yields CDR1 KGHSH and CDR2 LQKENI. The CDR3 runs 15 residues. The covered CDR3 bases are TGTGCCAGCTCAGCACGGGACAGAATCACAGATACG. This translates into CASSARDRITDT. The CDR3 as a whole reads CASSARDRITDTQYF.

In regard to this clone: Sequencing ends 3 residues short of the CDR3 end; the germline J gene provides the rest. V gene TRBV30 combines with J gene TRBJ2-1, with 8 nucleotides matching TRBD2. This CDR3 contains 17 residues. Germline V gene data show CDR1 as GTSNPN and CDR2 as SVGIG (reference sequence). Trimming removed 4 bases from V and 8 bases from J; junction bases left unmatched: 19. The CDR3 sequence is CAWTKIIPSGSFDEQFF. CDR3 bases read: TGTGCCTGGACGAAAATAATACCCAGCGGGAGTTTCGATGAG.

This clone was detected only a few times. The read stops 3 residues short of the end of the CDR3; the missing end is completed from the germline J gene. This chain links TRBV6-1 with TRBJ1-2; D is uncertain. Germline CDR1 is MNHNS and CDR2 is SASEGT. The CDR3 extends over 14 amino acids. Trimming left V 1 base short and J 3 bases short, with 9 bases between. The CDR3 loop is CASSEVRGDYGYTF. The covered CDR3 bases are TGTGCCAGCAGTGAAGTGCGGGGTGACTATGGC.

For this clone: The read halts 3 residues ahead of the CDR3 end, with the missing end drawn from the germline J gene. V is TRBV19 and J is TRBJ1-4, with 7 bases fitting TRBD1. From germline, CDR1 is LNHDA and CDR2 SQIVND (reference sequence). V was pared by 5 bases and J by 6 bases, with 6 bases of the junction left unmatched. The length of the CDR3 is 14 residues. The CDR3 bases that were read are TGTGCCAGTAGTTCGGACAGGTCCGATGAAAAA. This encodes CASSSDRSDEK. The entire CDR3 reads CASSSDRSDEKLFF.

Points on this clone: Read sequence stops 3 residues before the CDR3 end, and the germline J gene provides the missing end. The genes are TRBV6-2 or TRBV6-3 and TRBJ2-7; 9 nucleotides agree with TRBD1. Germline CDR1 and CDR2: MNHEY and SVGEGT. The CDR3 contains 15 residues. V lost 3 bases and J lost 5; bases outside the gene matches: 8. CDR3 bases read: TGTGCCAGCAGTTATTCCTGGGACAGGGTTCACGAG. Translating gives CASSYSWDRVHE. The CDR3 as a whole reads CASSYSWDRVHEQYF.

This clone was seen a handful of times. The read falls 3 residues short of the CDR3 end, and the missing part is taken from the germline J gene. The chain combines TRBV5-1 with TRBJ2-7; 11 bases fit TRBD1. Germline-derived CDR1 and CDR2 are SGHRS and YFSETQ. The CDR3 spans 15 residues. Losses at the gene ends were 4 bases for V and 5 bases for J; bases not matched to a gene: 8. The covered CDR3 bases are TGCGCCAGCAGCCTCCTCGTGGGACAGGGGGACGAG. Translation: CASSLLVGQGDE. The full CDR3 sequence reads CASSLLVGQGDEQYF. Drawing the rest from reference TRBV5-1 and TRBJ2-7, the complete variable domain is KAGVTQTPRYLIKTRGQQVTLSCSPISGHRSVSWYQQTPGQGLQFLFEYFSETQRNKGNFPGRFSGRQFSNSRSEMNVSTLELGDSALYLCASSLLVGQGDEQYFGPGTRLTVT.

This clone was counted a few times. The CDR3 end falls 3 residues outside the read, so it is completed with the germline J gene. V is TRBV18 and J is TRBJ2-6; 9 bases are shared with TRBD1. The V gene's germline CDR1 is KGHSH and CDR2 LQKENI. The CDR3 loop spans 20 amino acids. With V trimmed by 2 bases and J by 1 base, 12 bases remained unmatched. CDR3: CASSPFTTGGAYSGANVLTF. The CDR3 DNA, read in part, is TGTGCCAGCTCACCATTCACTACAGGGGGCGCTTATTCTGGGGCCAACGTC.

This clone was counted at least ten times. Coverage ceases 3 residues before the CDR3 finishes, and the germline J gene fills in the end. This chain uses TRBV7-2 with TRBJ1-2, with no clear D. The germline gives CDR1 SGHTA, CDR2 FQGNSA. Between the trimmed V and J ends, which lost 3 bases and 2 bases, there was a span of 13 bases. This CDR3 comprises 15 residues. The CDR3 spells CASSFSFGPNYGYTF. CDR3 bases read: TGTGCCAGCAGCTTTAGTTTTGGGCCCAACTATGGC. Together with reference TRBV7-2 and TRBJ1-2, the CDR3 gives the full variable domain: GAGVSQSPSNKVTEKGKDVELRCDPISGHTALYWYRQSLGQGLEFLIYFQGNSAPDKSGLPSDRFSAERTGGSVSTLTIQRTQQEDSAVYLCASSFSFGPNYGYTFGSGTRLTVV.